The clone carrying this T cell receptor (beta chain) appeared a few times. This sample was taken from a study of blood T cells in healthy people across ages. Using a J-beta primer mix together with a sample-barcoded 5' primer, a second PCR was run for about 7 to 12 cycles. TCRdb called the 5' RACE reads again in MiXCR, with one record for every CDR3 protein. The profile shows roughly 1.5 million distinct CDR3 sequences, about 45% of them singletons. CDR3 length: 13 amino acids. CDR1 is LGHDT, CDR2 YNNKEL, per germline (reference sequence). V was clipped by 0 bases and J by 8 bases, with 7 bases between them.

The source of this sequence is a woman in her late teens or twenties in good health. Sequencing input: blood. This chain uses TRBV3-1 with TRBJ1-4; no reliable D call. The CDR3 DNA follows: TGTGCCAGCAGCCAAGATACGTGGGAAAAACTGTTTTTT. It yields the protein CASSQDTWEKLFF. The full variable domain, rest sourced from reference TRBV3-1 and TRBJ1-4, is DTAVSQTPKYLVTQMGNDKSIKCEQNLGHDTMYWYKQDSKKFLKIMFSYNNKELIINETVPNRFSPKSPDKAHLNLHINSLELGDSAVYFCASSQDTWEKLFFGSGTQLSVL.